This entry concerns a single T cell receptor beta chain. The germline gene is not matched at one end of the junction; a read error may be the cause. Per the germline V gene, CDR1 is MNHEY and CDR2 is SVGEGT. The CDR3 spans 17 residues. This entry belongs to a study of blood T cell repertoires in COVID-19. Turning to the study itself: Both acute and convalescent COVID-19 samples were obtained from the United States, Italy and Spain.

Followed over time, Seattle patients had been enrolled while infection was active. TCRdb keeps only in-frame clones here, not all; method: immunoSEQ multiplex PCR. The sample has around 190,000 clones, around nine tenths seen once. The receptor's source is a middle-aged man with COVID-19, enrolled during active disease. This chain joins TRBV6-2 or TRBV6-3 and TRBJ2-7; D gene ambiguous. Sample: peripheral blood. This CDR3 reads CVSSYSVTGPSSYEQYF. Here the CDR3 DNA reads TGTGTCAGCAGTTACTCCGTGACGGGTCCGAGCTCCTACGAGCAGTACTTC.